This T cell receptor (beta chain) was captured in a study of cytomegalovirus exposure and HLA in healthy donors. V was clipped by 1 base and J by 7 bases, with 16 bases between them. This CDR3 has 15 amino acids. From germline, CDR1 is SGHNT and CDR2 YYREEE (reference sequence). 60 Vbeta and 13 Jbeta primers were used in PCR. The method was immunoSEQ multiplex PCR; TCRdb's version includes in-frame clones alone and lacks a portion of them. The data contain roughly 160,000 clones, around nine tenths of them singletons. The TCR sequence derives from a woman under 40 in good health and CMV-seronegative. The chain is built from TRBV5-4 and TRBJ2-3, with D possibly TRBD2 on 6 matching bases. Sample: PBMCs. The CDR3: CASSLPGVAGNTQYF. Written as DNA, the CDR3 is TGTGCCAGCAGCTTGCCGGGAGTAGCCGGAAATACGCAGTATTTT.